These 12 T cell receptor beta chains came from one sample sequenced in a study of CD8 T cells in Susac syndrome. It was with random hexamers that roughly 0.5 to 1 ug RNA was reverse transcribed. MiXCR, applied by TCRdb to the immunoSEQ multiplex PCR reads, yields one record per CDR3 protein. The table records under 200,000 distinct CDR3 sequences, roughly nine tenths of them present only once. The source material was CD4+ T cells from PBMCs. These receptors were collected from a human donor with Susac syndrome.

Here the CDR3 reads CASTRGGEQYF. DNA of the CDR3: TGTGCCAGCACTCGCGGGGGCGAGCAGTACTTC. This sequence joins TRBV12-3 or TRBV12-4 and TRBJ2-7; TRBD2 matches at 7 bases. After removal of 7 bases from V and 6 bases from J, the junction contained 3 bases not matched to a gene. The CDR3 is 11 amino acids.

The rearrangement uses TRBV28 and TRBJ2-2; D may be TRBD2 (6 bases). V was clipped by 8 bases and J by 4 bases, with 17 bases between them. In germline, CDR1 is MDHEN, CDR2 SYDVKM. CDR3 length: 15 amino acids. The CDR3: CASGSASEGTGELFF. The CDR3 DNA sequence: TGTGCCAGCGGATCAGCTAGCGAGGGCACCGGGGAGCTGTTTTTT. Looking up the rest from reference TRBV28 and TRBJ2-2 gives the full variable domain: DVKVTQSSRYLVKRTGEKVFLECVQDMDHENMFWYRQDPGLGLRLIYFSYDVKMKEKGDIPEGYSVSREKKERFSLILESASTNQTSMYLCASGSASEGTGELFFGEGSRLTVL.

The rearrangement joins TRBV20-1 to TRBJ2-3, with D perhaps TRBD1 (6 bases). CDR3 length: 16 residues. Germline V gene sequence: CDR1 DFQATT, CDR2 SNEGSKA (reference sequence). V dropped 3 bases and J dropped 2 bases, with 18 bases sitting between them. The CDR3 spells CSASNPMAGDTDTQYF. CDR3 nucleotides: TGCAGTGCTAGTAACCCCATGGCAGGGGACACAGATACGCAGTATTTT.

This sequence joins TRBV5-1 and TRBJ1-5; D gene unclear. There are 14 residues in the CDR3. The germline gives CDR1 SGHRS, CDR2 YFSETQ. V was shortened by 0 bases and J by 4 bases, with 8 bases between the two germline ends. CDR3 DNA: TGCGCCAGCAGCTTGGGAGATCTTAATCAGCCCCAGCATTTT. Translation: CASSLGDLNQPQHF.

V is TRBV7-2 and J is TRBJ2-2; 7 nucleotides match TRBD1. The V segment lost 5 bases and the J segment 9 bases; nucleotides outside the gene matches: 9. CDR1 SGHTA and CDR2 FQGNSA come from the germline V gene. The CDR3 has 14 residues. In DNA, the CDR3 is TGTGCCAGCAGCCTTCACAGGGGTTCGAGGGAGCTGTTTTTT. Translation: CASSLHRGSRELFF.

The chain combines TRBV4-1 with TRBJ2-7; D might be TRBD2 (6 bases). V was cut by 8 bases and J by 5 bases, with 16 bases left in between. CDR3 length: 13 residues. CDR1 is MGHRA, CDR2 YSYEKL, per germline. In nucleotides, the CDR3 is TGCGCCAGCGCTAGACTAGTTGGAGACGAGCAGTACTTC. Translating gives CASARLVGDEQYF.

The V and J genes are TRBV6-1 and TRBJ1-2; D gene ambiguous. V was clipped by 4 bases and J by 2 bases, with 5 bases between them. This CDR3 is 12 amino acids long. The V gene's germline CDR1 is MNHNS and CDR2 SASEGT. The CDR3 region is CASSARNYGYTF. The DNA for the CDR3 is TGTGCCAGCAGTGCACGCAACTATGGCTACACCTTC.

The V call is TRBV2, the J call TRBJ1-4; the D gene is possibly TRBD1 (6 bases). The CDR3 contains 13 residues. CDR1 is SNHLY, CDR2 FYNNEI, per germline. The V end was cut by 11 bases, the J end by 5 bases, with 15 bases between. This CDR3 is CASGGQMNEKLFF. CDR3 nucleotide sequence: TGTGCCTCAGGCGGACAGATGAATGAAAAACTGTTTTTT.

The V call is TRBV2, the J call TRBJ2-3; D possibly corresponds to TRBD1 (6 bases). The germline V gene has CDR1 SNHLY and CDR2 FYNNEI. Trimming removed 6 bases from V and 0 bases from J, with 13 bases in between. This CDR3 spans 15 amino acids. The CDR3 here is CASRFRGQSTDTQYF. CDR3 nucleotide sequence: TGTGCCAGCAGGTTCAGGGGACAAAGCACAGATACGCAGTATTTT.

The chain recombines TRBV2 with TRBJ2-7; no clear D gene. The length of the CDR3 is 14 residues. CDR1 and CDR2 (germline): SNHLY, FYNNEI. The V and J ends lost 5 bases and 0 bases respectively, with 11 bases between them. In DNA form, the CDR3 reads TGTGCCAGCAGTCGGACGGCGAGCTCCTACGAGCAGTACTTC. This gives the protein CASSRTASSYEQYF.

This sequence joins TRBV5-8 and TRBJ1-1, with TRBD1 identical over 7 bases. Germline-derived CDR1 and CDR2 are SGHTS and YDEGEE. This CDR3 region has 16 residues. Unmatched junction bases numbered 12, after V lost 0 bases and J lost 7 bases. CDR3 sequence reads: CASSLGRRTGPYEAFF. The CDR3 coding sequence is TGTGCCAGCAGCTTGGGGAGGCGGACAGGTCCTTATGAAGCTTTCTTT.

This chain links TRBV6-2 or TRBV6-3 with TRBJ2-7; 7 positions match TRBD1. V dropped 8 bases and J dropped 10; count of bases not matched to a gene: 11. Germline CDR1 reads MNHEY; CDR2 reads SVGEGT. CDR3 length equals 12 residues. Here the CDR3 reads CASGYRGMGQYF. CDR3 sequence (DNA): TGTGCCAGCGGGTACAGGGGAATGGGACAGTACTTC.